The 26 T cell receptor beta chains below come from one sample, sequenced in a study of blood T cell repertoires in COVID-19. The method was immunoSEQ multiplex PCR; TCRdb's version includes in-frame clones alone and lacks a portion of them. The sample yields 90,000 to 150,000 clones, about 85% seen once. Sequencing was performed on peripheral blood. These receptor sequences come from a human donor in a cohort sampled during active COVID-19.

The rearrangement joins TRBV6-5 to TRBJ1-1, with D perhaps TRBD1 (5 bases). The CDR3 consists of 15 residues. V was trimmed by 9 bases and J by 5 bases, leaving 22 bases between them. Per germline, CDR1 MNHEY and CDR2 SVGAGI. The DNA of the CDR3 is TGTGCCAGTAGGCCGGGGGGTCGGGCGGGGACTGAAGCTTTCTTT. Amino acids: CASRPGGRAGTEAFF.

This clone was seen a few times. This chain joins TRBV10-3 and TRBJ1-1; maybe TRBD1 (5 bases). Trimming stripped 7 bases from V and 3 bases from J, with 15 bases between. CDR3 length equals 14 residues. CDR1 and CDR2 from the germline V gene are ENHRY and SYGVKD. Here the CDR3 DNA reads TGTGCCATCAAAGGTGGCAGGGTGGACACTGAAGCTTTCTTT. Translated, it gives CAIKGGRVDTEAFF.

V gene TRBV19 combines with J gene TRBJ2-1; 11 nucleotides agree with TRBD2. J lost 6 bases, V lost 0 bases, and 1 base had no gene match. Germline CDR1 LNHDA, CDR2 SQIVND (reference sequence). The CDR3 runs to 15 residues. The CDR3 sequence is CASSIDLAGGNEQFF. The DNA of the CDR3 is TGTGCCAGTAGTATAGACCTAGCGGGGGGCAATGAGCAGTTCTTC.

This chain joins TRBV28 and TRBJ2-7, with 10 bases that match TRBD2. CDR3 length equals 14 residues. The trim removed 6 bases at V and 6 bases at J, leaving 8 bases unmatched. Germline V gives CDR1 MDHEN, CDR2 SYDVKM. CDR3 sequence (DNA): TGTGCCAGCAGACTCAGCGGGAGGGCCAGCGAGCAGTACTTC. It yields the protein CASRLSGRASEQYF.

The chain combines TRBV6-5 with TRBJ2-7, with 9 bases matching TRBD2. The ends lost 4 bases at V and 6 bases at J; junction bases unmatched: 7. This CDR3 is 14 amino acids long. Germline V gene sequence: CDR1 MNHEY, CDR2 SVGAGI. The DNA for the CDR3 is TGTGCCAGCAGTTCCTCAGCGGGGGGATTCGAGCAGTACTTC. Its protein is CASSSSAGGFEQYF.

V gene TRBV18 combines with J gene TRBJ1-2, with a possible D match to TRBD1 (6 bases). The germline gives CDR1 KGHSH, CDR2 LQKENI. Deletions cut 6 bases from V and 1 base from J, with 21 bases between. This CDR3 spans 17 amino acids. The DNA of the CDR3 is TGTGCCAGCTCGCCCACAGGGAACTATAATGATAACTATGGCTACACCTTC. The encoded protein is CASSPTGNYNDNYGYTF.

On this clone: Other nucleotide sequences in the sample specify the same CDR3. The rearrangement links TRBV29-1 to TRBJ2-2, with D possibly TRBD2 on 6 matching bases. Trimming left V 4 bases short and J 0 bases short, with 9 bases between. CDR3 size: 14 residues. Germline loops: CDR1 SQVTM, CDR2 ANQGSEA. This CDR3 is CSVVGGANTGELFF. The CDR3 DNA reads TGCAGCGTTGTCGGAGGGGCGAACACCGGGGAGCTGTTTTTT.

The rearrangement uses TRBV28 and TRBJ1-2; TRBD1 might be the D (6 bases). Trimming cost V 6 bases and J 8 bases, with 13 bases left between them. This CDR3 spans 12 amino acids. Germline V gene sequence: CDR1 MDHEN, CDR2 SYDVKM. CDR3 in DNA: TGTGCCAGCAGCCGCGGGGGCTGGGGCTACACCTTC. As protein: CASSRGGWGYTF.

The V gene is TRBV11-3, the J gene TRBJ2-2, with D perhaps matching TRBD1 (5 bases). The CDR3 sequence is 14 residues long. CDR1 and CDR2 from the germline V gene are SGHNT and YENEEA. Trimming removed 8 bases from V and 3 bases from J, with 13 bases in between. CDR3 sequence reads: CASSAGMYTGELFF. The DNA of the CDR3 is TGTGCCAGCTCCGCAGGGATGTACACCGGGGAGCTGTTTTTT. Looking up the rest from reference TRBV11-3 and TRBJ2-2 gives the full variable domain: EAGVVQSPRYKIIEKKQPVAFWCNPISGHNTLYWYLQNLGQGPELLIRYENEEAVDDSQLPKDRFSAERLKGVDSTLKIQPAELGDSAVYLCASSAGMYTGELFFGEGSRLTVL.

The chain employs TRBV18 and TRBJ2-3; TRBD2 is a possible D gene (6 bases). Germline CDR1 reads KGHSH; CDR2 reads LQKENI. This CDR3 contains 16 residues. Trimming shortened V by 6 bases and J by 0 bases, and 16 bases separated the two germline ends. The CDR3 nucleotides are TGTGCCAGCTCCCTCATGGGGCGGGGAAGCACAGATACGCAGTATTTT. The encoded protein is CASSLMGRGSTDTQYF.

The rearrangement joins TRBV4-1 to TRBJ2-7; 10 bases agree with TRBD1. CDR1 MGHRA and CDR2 YSYEKL come from the germline V gene. V dropped 0 bases and J dropped 4; count of bases not matched to a gene: 9. The CDR3 is made up of 17 amino acids. In nucleotides, the CDR3 is TGCGCCAGCAGCCAAGACCGGGACAGGGGTTTTTTATACGAGCAGTACTTC. Its translation: CASSQDRDRGFLYEQYF.

The chain uses TRBV11-3 and TRBJ1-1, with D perhaps TRBD1 (5 bases). The CDR3 has 13 residues. Trimming stripped 5 bases from V and 1 base from J, with 8 bases between. Germline V gene sequence: CDR1 SGHNT, CDR2 YENEEA. DNA of the CDR3: TGTGCCAGCAGCCAAACAGGGAACACTGAAGCTTTCTTT. Protein: CASSQTGNTEAFF.

This chain connects TRBV28 to TRBJ1-2, with a weak D call TRBD1 (5 bases). V lost 4 bases and J 2 bases, leaving 11 bases between the germline ends. Per the germline V gene, CDR1 is MDHEN and CDR2 is SYDVKM. This CDR3 has 14 residues. The CDR3 loop is CASSSPGINYGYTF. The CDR3, as DNA: TGTGCCAGCAGTTCCCCAGGGATAAACTATGGCTACACCTTC.

This rearrangement joins TRBV7-9 to TRBJ1-5; D is unresolved. Germline CDR1 and CDR2: SEHNR and FQNEAQ (reference sequence). This CDR3 has 13 residues. V was cut by 1 base and J by 7 bases, with 8 bases left in between. The CDR3 bases are TGTGCCAGCAGCTTAGGGCAGGCACAGCCCCAGCATTTT. Amino acids: CASSLGQAQPQHF.

This chain joins TRBV12-5 and TRBJ2-7; 7 nucleotides agree with TRBD2. V shed 3 bases and J 12 bases; nucleotides not matched to a gene: 11. Germline V gives CDR1 LGHNT, CDR2 FRNRAP. The CDR3 spans 13 residues. The CDR3 nucleotides read TGTGCTAGTGGTTTTGACGGGAGGCCAAGGGTGTACTTC. Its translation is CASGFDGRPRVYF.

The J gene is TRBJ2-2, the V gene TRBV7-3; 9 bases fit TRBD2. V was clipped by 1 base and J by 2 bases; unmatched bases: 5. CDR3 length: 17 amino acids. The germline gives CDR1 SGHTA, CDR2 FQGTGA. CDR3 region: CASSLMASGDNTGELFF. CDR3 sequence (DNA): TGTGCCAGCAGCTTAATGGCTAGCGGGGATAACACCGGGGAGCTGTTTTTT. Together with reference TRBV7-3 and TRBJ2-2, the CDR3 gives the full variable domain: GAGVSQTPSNKVTEKGKYVELRCDPISGHTALYWYRQSLGQGPEFLIYFQGTGAADDSGLPNDRFFAVRPEGSVSTLKIQRTERGDSAVYLCASSLMASGDNTGELFFGEGSRLTVL.

The chain links TRBV27 to TRBJ1-1, with D tentatively TRBD1 (6 bases). The V gene's germline CDR1 is MNHEY and CDR2 SMNVEV (reference sequence). Between the trimmed V and J ends, which lost 3 bases and 3 bases, there was a span of 17 bases. This CDR3 region has 16 residues. The DNA for the CDR3 is TGTGCCAGCAGTTTGGGGGCAGGGGTGGAGGACACTGAAGCTTTCTTT. Translating it yields CASSLGAGVEDTEAFF.

This clone was counted once. The rearrangement uses TRBV7-2 and TRBJ1-4; 9 nucleotides align to TRBD1. The CDR3 is 15 amino acids. The germline CDR1 and CDR2 sequences are SGHTA and FQGNSA. V shed 4 bases, J shed 8 bases, and the junction held 8 bases outside the gene matches. The CDR3, as DNA: TGTGCCAGCAGCTCAGACAGGGGGTTGGGGGAAAAACTGTTTTTT. The encoded protein is CASSSDRGLGEKLFF.

The V gene is TRBV6-1, the J gene TRBJ1-3; the D is unclear. V shed 0 bases and J shed 2 bases, with 8 bases lying between them. The CDR3 runs to 15 residues. Germline CDR1 and CDR2: MNHNS and SASEGT. The CDR3 sequence is CASSEATRAGNTIYF. In DNA form, the CDR3 reads TGTGCCAGCAGTGAAGCAACGAGGGCTGGAAACACCATATATTTT.

The chain employs TRBV2 and TRBJ2-5; 9 positions agree with TRBD2. The trim removed 2 bases at V and 1 base at J, leaving 5 bases unmatched. The germline gives CDR1 SNHLY, CDR2 FYNNEI. The CDR3 extends over 16 amino acids. CDR3: CASSESSGKTQETQYF. The DNA of the CDR3 is TGTGCCAGCAGTGAATCTAGCGGGAAGACCCAAGAGACCCAGTACTTC.

V usage is TRBV7-9 and J usage is TRBJ1-3, with D possibly TRBD1 on 5 matching bases. V shed 1 base and J shed 2 bases, with 12 bases lying between them. Germline CDR1 SEHNR, CDR2 FQNEAQ (reference sequence). The CDR3 totals 16 residues. The CDR3: CASSLGAGDPGNTIYF. Here the CDR3 DNA reads TGTGCCAGCAGCTTAGGCGCGGGGGACCCTGGAAACACCATATATTTT.

J is TRBJ2-1 and V is TRBV11-2; 9 bases align to TRBD2. From germline, CDR1 is SGHAT and CDR2 FQNNGV. The CDR3 has 16 residues. The ends lost 1 base at V and 8 bases at J; junction bases unmatched: 9. CDR3 protein: CASSLGQAGGVHEQFF. The CDR3 coding sequence is TGTGCCAGCAGCTTAGGACAGGCGGGAGGGGTACATGAGCAGTTCTTC.

V is TRBV5-1 and J is TRBJ1-4; no reliable D call. Trimming pared 0 bases from V and 5 bases from J, leaving 11 bases between. CDR1 and CDR2 (germline): SGHRS, YFSETQ. The CDR3 has 15 residues. The CDR3: CASSLARLGNEKLFF. The CDR3 DNA follows: TGCGCCAGCAGCTTGGCTCGACTTGGGAATGAAAAACTGTTTTTT.

The chain is built from TRBV7-9 and TRBJ2-7; 12 bases are a match to TRBD1. The length of the CDR3 is 16 residues. V dropped 3 bases and J dropped 7; count of bases not matched to a gene: 10. The germline V gene encodes CDR1 SEHNR and CDR2 FQNEAQ (reference sequence). The CDR3 DNA reads TGTGCCAGCAGCTTCCCGTCCGGGACAGGGGGCCGTGAGCAGTACTTC. Protein: CASSFPSGTGGREQYF.

In this sample, this clone turned up a few times. The V and J genes are TRBV27 and TRBJ2-2, with 11 bases matching TRBD2. CDR1 is MNHEY and CDR2 is SMNVEV in the germline V gene (reference sequence). Trimming cost V 6 bases and J 5 bases; bases outside gene matches: 8. This CDR3 has 16 residues. The CDR3 region is CASSGLAGIMTGELFF. DNA for the CDR3: TGTGCCAGCAGCGGACTAGCGGGCATAATGACCGGGGAGCTGTTTTTT.

J is TRBJ1-1 and V is TRBV27; 7 bases align to TRBD1. Trimming took 8 bases from V and 1 from J; bases not matched to a gene: 7. Germline V gene lookup returns CDR1 MNHEY and CDR2 SMNVEV (reference sequence). This CDR3 contains 14 residues. The CDR3 loop reads CASSSGTANTEAFF. Written as DNA, the CDR3 is TGTGCCAGCTCCTCAGGGACAGCGAACACTGAAGCTTTCTTT.